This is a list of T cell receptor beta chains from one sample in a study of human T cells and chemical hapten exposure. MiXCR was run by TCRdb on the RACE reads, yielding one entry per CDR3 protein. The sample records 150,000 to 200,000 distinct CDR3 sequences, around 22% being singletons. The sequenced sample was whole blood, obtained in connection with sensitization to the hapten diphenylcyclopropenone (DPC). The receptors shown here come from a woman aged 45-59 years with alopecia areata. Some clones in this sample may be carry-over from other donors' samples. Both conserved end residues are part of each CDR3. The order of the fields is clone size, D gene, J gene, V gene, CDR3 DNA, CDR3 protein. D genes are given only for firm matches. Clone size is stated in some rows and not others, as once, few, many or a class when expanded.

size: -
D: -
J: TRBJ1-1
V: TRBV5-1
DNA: TGCGCCAGCAGCTCAATGACAGCCACGAACACTGAAGCTTTCTTT
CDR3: CASSSMTATNTEAFF

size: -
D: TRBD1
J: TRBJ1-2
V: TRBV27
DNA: TGTGCCAGCAGGGGGACAGGGCTGACCTATGGCTACACCTTC
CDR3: CASRGTGLTYGYTF

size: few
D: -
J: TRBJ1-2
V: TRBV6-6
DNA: TGTGCCAGCAGTCACGAGGGGGGACAAAACGTTGGCTATGGCTACACCTTC
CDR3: CASSHEGGQNVGYGYTF

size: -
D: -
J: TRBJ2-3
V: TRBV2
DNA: TGTGCCAGCAGTGGGGGGACCCCTCCTTATACGCAGTATTTT
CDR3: CASSGGTPPYTQYF

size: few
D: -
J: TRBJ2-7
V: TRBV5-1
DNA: TGCGCCAGCAGCTTAATGATGTCGGGGAGCGAGCAGTACTTC
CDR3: CASSLMMSGSEQYF

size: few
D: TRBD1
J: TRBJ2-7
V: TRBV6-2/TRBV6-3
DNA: TGTGCCAGCAGTTACGATCTCCGACAGGGGGTGAGGGAGCAGTACTTC
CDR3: CASSYDLRQGVREQYF

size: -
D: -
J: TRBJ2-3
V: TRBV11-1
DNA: TGTGCCAGCAGCTCGGAACGCACAGATACGCAGTATTTT
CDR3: CASSSERTDTQYF

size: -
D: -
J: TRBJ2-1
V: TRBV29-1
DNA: TGCAGCGTTGAAGTGCTAGTTAAAGGGAGCAGCGATGAGCAGTTCTTC
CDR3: CSVEVLVKGSSDEQFF

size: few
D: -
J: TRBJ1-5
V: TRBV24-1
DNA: TGTGCCACCAGTGGCTACCTGGGTCAGCCCCAGCATTTT
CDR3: CATSGYLGQPQHF

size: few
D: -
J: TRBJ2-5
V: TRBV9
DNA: TGTGCCAGCAGCGTAGGAGGAGAAGAGACCCAGTACTTC
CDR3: CASSVGGEETQYF

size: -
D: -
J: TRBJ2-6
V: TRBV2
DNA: TGTGCCAGCAGTGTGGGGGGTTCTGGGGCCAACGTCCTGACTTTC
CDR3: CASSVGGSGANVLTF

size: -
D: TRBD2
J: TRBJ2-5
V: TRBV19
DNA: TGTGCCAGTAGTATTCTGGGAGCGGGATTAGAGACCCAGTACTTC
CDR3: CASSILGAGLETQYF

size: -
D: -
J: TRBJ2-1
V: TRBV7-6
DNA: TGTGCCAGCAGCTTAGCGCAGGGCAATGAGCAGTTCTTC
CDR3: CASSLAQGNEQFF

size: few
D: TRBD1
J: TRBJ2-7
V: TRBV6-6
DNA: TGTGCCAGCAGACTCCGGGACAGGGGCTACGAGCAGTACTTC
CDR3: CASRLRDRGYEQYF

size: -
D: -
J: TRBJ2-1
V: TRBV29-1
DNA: TGCAGCGTTGAGGGAGTCGCAGGGAGAGGGAATGAGCAGTTCTTC
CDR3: CSVEGVAGRGNEQFF

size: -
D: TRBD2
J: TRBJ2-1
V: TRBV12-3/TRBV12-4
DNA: TGTGCCAGCAGTGAGGGACTAGCGGGGGTTCCGGAGTTCTTC
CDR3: CASSEGLAGVPEFF

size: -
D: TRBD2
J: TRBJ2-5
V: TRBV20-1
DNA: TGCAGTGCTCTCGCGACTAGCGGGCGAGAGACCCAGTACTTC
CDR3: CSALATSGRETQYF

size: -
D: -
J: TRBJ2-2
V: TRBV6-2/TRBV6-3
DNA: TGTGCCAGCCGTAGGGACGGTATCACCGGGGAGCTGTTTTTT
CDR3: CASRRDGITGELFF

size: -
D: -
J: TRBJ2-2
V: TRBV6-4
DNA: TGTGCCAGCAGTGCTAGCTGGGGTTCCGGGGAGCTGTTTTTT
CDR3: CASSASWGSGELFF

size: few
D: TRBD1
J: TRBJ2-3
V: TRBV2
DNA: TGTGCCAGCAAGCAGGCGGGACAGGGATTAGATACGCAGTATTTT
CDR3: CASKQAGQGLDTQYF

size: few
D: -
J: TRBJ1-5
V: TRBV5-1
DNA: TGCGCCAGCAGCTTGGAACCCACAGGGAGCAATCAGCCCCAGCATTTT
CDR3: CASSLEPTGSNQPQHF

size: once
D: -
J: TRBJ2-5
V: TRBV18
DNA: TGTGCCAGCTCTAACGTGAGGGGACCTCAAGAGACCCAGTACTTC
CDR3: CASSNVRGPQETQYF

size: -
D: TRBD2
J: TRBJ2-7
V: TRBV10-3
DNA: TGTGCCATCTCGGGACTAGCGGGAGATAGGTCCTACGAGCAGTACTTC
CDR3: CAISGLAGDRSYEQYF

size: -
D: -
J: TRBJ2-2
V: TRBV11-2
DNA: TGTGCCAGCAGTCATCAATCCGGGGAGCTGTTTTTT
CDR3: CASSHQSGELFF

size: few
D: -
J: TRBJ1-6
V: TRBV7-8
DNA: TGTGCCAGCAGGGAAGGGGAGCGCTATAATTCACCCCTCCACTTT
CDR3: CASREGERYNSPLHF

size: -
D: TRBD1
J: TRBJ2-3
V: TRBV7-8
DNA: TGTGCCAGCAGCTTAGACAGACAGGGACAACTCGATACGCAGTATTTT
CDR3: CASSLDRQGQLDTQYF

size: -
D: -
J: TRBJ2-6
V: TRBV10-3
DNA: TGTGCCATCAGTGCACTCAGGGATCTAACCTCTGGGGCCAACGTCCTGACTTTC
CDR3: CAISALRDLTSGANVLTF

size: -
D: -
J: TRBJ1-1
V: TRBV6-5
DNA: TGTGCCAGCAGGAAGGGTTCGGTCACTGAAGCTTTCTTT
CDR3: CASRKGSVTEAFF